The rows below give T cell receptor beta chains drawn from one sample of a study of CD39 and CD103 CD8 tumor-infiltrating T cells. Clones were sequenced by immunoSEQ multiplex PCR, and TCRdb holds only the in-frame ones, with some missing. The sample lists roughly 15,000 clones; about 90% were seen once. The sequencing sample was made of CD8+ T cells sorted from blood. Every receptor here comes from a human donor with head and neck squamous cell carcinoma. Both conserved end residues are part of each CDR3. The D gene is left open where the match is weak. Rows may omit the clone size; those that give it use once, few, many or a size class.

V	D	size	J	DNA	CDR3
TRBV4-1	TRBD1	-	TRBJ1-2	TGCGCCAGCAGCTGGACAGGGAATGAGAACTATGGCTACACCTTC	CASSWTGNENYGYTF
TRBV5-5	-	-	TRBJ2-7	TGTGCCAGCAGCTACGGCCTCATGACCTACGAGCAGTACTTC	CASSYGLMTYEQYF
TRBV5-6	-	once	TRBJ2-1	TGTGCCAGCAGCACAGCAGGCGATGAGCAGTTCTTC	CASSTAGDEQFF
TRBV12-5	-	-	TRBJ1-5	TGTGCTAGTGGTTTGGTATCTATGGGCAATCAGCCCCAGCATTTT	CASGLVSMGNQPQHF
TRBV19	TRBD1	once	TRBJ2-1	TGTGCCAGTAGTATCTTTTCAGGGGGCGTTAAAGCAAATGAGCAGTTCTTC	CASSIFSGGVKANEQFF
TRBV6-1	-	-	TRBJ1-5	TGTGCCAGCAGGGTAAGGGGAGGCAATCAGCCCCAGCATTTT	CASRVRGGNQPQHF
TRBV6-1	-	-	TRBJ1-5	TGTGCCAGCAGTGAGTTGGATGTCGGATTCCTCCAGCATTTT	CASSELDVGFLQHF
TRBV7-6	-	-	TRBJ1-4	TGTGCCAGCAGCCGTGGGCGCGGAAATGAAAAACTGTTTTTT	CASSRGRGNEKLFF
TRBV5-4	TRBD1	-	TRBJ1-6	TGTGCCAGCAGATCCAGGGGGCTTAATTCACCCCTCCACTTT	CASRSRGLNSPLHF
TRBV2	-	-	TRBJ2-7	TGTGCCAGCAGTGACGCAGGTTTGTACGAGCAGTACTTC	CASSDAGLYEQYF
TRBV2	-	-	TRBJ1-2	TGTGCCAGCAGTGAATTGGGGGCAGTAGACTATGGCTACACCTTC	CASSELGAVDYGYTF
TRBV15	-	-	TRBJ1-1	TGTGCCACCGCTCTCGGGGGCGGCACTGAAGCTTTCTTT	CATALGGGTEAFF
TRBV6-5	TRBD2	-	TRBJ2-2	TGTGCCAGCGGGGGACTAGCTCACGCCGGGGAGCTGTTTTTT	CASGGLAHAGELFF
TRBV7-9	-	-	TRBJ2-2	TGTGCCAGCAGCCCCGGCACCGGGGAGCTGTTTTTT	CASSPGTGELFF
TRBV19	-	once	TRBJ1-1	TGTGCCAGTAGCCTAGGGGGTGACACTGAAGCTTTCTTT	CASSLGGDTEAFF
TRBV28	-	-	TRBJ1-2	TGTGCCAGCAGTTTACCCCATCATGGCTACACCTTC	CASSLPHHGYTF
TRBV19	TRBD1	-	TRBJ2-7	TGTGCCAGTAGTATGCAGGGGGTAGCAAACGAGCAGTACTTC	CASSMQGVANEQYF
TRBV27	-	-	TRBJ2-4	TGTGCCAGCAGTTTGAGGGGGGCAGGGAGTCCCATTCAGTACTTC	CASSLRGAGSPIQYF
TRBV4-1	TRBD2	once	TRBJ2-1	TGCGCCAGCAGCCAAGTCAGCGGGGGGGCCTACAATGAGCAGTTCTTC	CASSQVSGGAYNEQFF
TRBV4-1	-	-	TRBJ2-7	TGCGCCAGCAGCCCCCAGCCCTCCCCCTACGAGCAGTACTTC	CASSPQPSPYEQYF
TRBV7-9	-	-	TRBJ1-3	TGTGCCAGCAGCTCTGGGGCCGCCGGTGTTGGAAACACCATATATTTT	CASSSGAAGVGNTIYF
TRBV6-5	-	-	TRBJ1-3	TGTGCCAGCAGCCAGACAGAATCCGGAAACACCATATATTTT	CASSQTESGNTIYF
TRBV9	TRBD1	-	TRBJ1-3	TGTGCCAGCAGCGACCTACAGGGGAGCTCTGGAAACACCATATATTTT	CASSDLQGSSGNTIYF
TRBV6-1	-	-	TRBJ2-1	TGTGCCAGCAGTGACAATGAGCAGTTCTTC	CASSDNEQFF
TRBV7-3	TRBD1	-	TRBJ2-3	TGTGCCAGCAGCCCAGGGGGAGTTACGCAGTATTTT	CASSPGGVTQYF
TRBV4-2	TRBD1	-	TRBJ1-1	TGTGCCAGCAGCCACCCGGACAGGATGAACACTGAAGCTTTCTTT	CASSHPDRMNTEAFF
TRBV5-1	-	once	TRBJ1-1	TGCGCCAGCAGCTTGATAAAGGGCACTGAAGCTTTCTTT	CASSLIKGTEAFF
TRBV9	-	-	TRBJ1-1	TGTGCCAGCAGCGTAGCTCTGGCAGGGCCAGCTTTCTTT	CASSVALAGPAFF
TRBV27	-	-	TRBJ1-4	TGTGCCAGCAGTGCAGCAGGGTGGGCTAATGAAAAACTGTTTTTT	CASSAAGWANEKLFF
TRBV7-8	-	-	TRBJ2-2	TGTGCCAGCAACCATCCTAAGACCGGGGAGCTGTTTTTT	CASNHPKTGELFF
TRBV9	-	-	TRBJ2-5	TGTGCCAGCAGCGTATCGTGGCAGGGATTGGAGCAGTACTTC	CASSVSWQGLEQYF
TRBV4-2	-	-	TRBJ2-1	TGTGCCAGCAGCCAAGTAACAGGGACGAACTACAATGAGCAGTTCTTC	CASSQVTGTNYNEQFF
TRBV19	-	-	TRBJ1-5	TGTGCCAGTAGTTTTGCGGATAGCAATCAGCCCCAGCATTTT	CASSFADSNQPQHF
TRBV27	-	-	TRBJ2-7	TGTGCCAGCAGGGGGCTGACGTACGAGCAGTACTTC	CASRGLTYEQYF
TRBV7-2	TRBD2	once	TRBJ2-1	TGTGCCAGCAGCTTAGCCGTAGCGGGATCCTCATACAATGAGCAGTTCTTC	CASSLAVAGSSYNEQFF
TRBV28	TRBD2	-	TRBJ2-2	TGTGCCAGCAGCGCCCGGGGGGGGCTGGCCGGGGAGCTGTTTTTT	CASSARGGLAGELFF
TRBV2	-	few	TRBJ2-7	TGTGCCAGCACCATTGGACCCACCTACGAGCAGTACTTC	CASTIGPTYEQYF
TRBV10-3	TRBD1	-	TRBJ2-7	TGTGCCATCAGCCGGGACAGGAACTACGAGCAGTACTTC	CAISRDRNYEQYF
TRBV27	-	-	TRBJ1-2	TGTGCCAGCAGTTCAGGATATGGCTACACCTTC	CASSSGYGYTF
TRBV29-1	-	-	TRBJ1-2	TGCAGCGTCCGGAGCGAGATCGGCTATGGCTACACCTTC	CSVRSEIGYGYTF
TRBV7-9	-	-	TRBJ1-1	TGTGCCAGCAGCCCAGGGACAACCCCGAACACTGAAGCTTTCTTT	CASSPGTTPNTEAFF
TRBV6-1	-	-	TRBJ1-2	TGTGCCAGCAGTGAAAGGAGGACTGCGTTTAGTTATGGCTACACCTTC	CASSERRTAFSYGYTF
TRBV19	TRBD1	-	TRBJ2-2	TGTGCCAGTAGTCCTCGACAGGGGGCTACCGGGGAGCTGTTTTTT	CASSPRQGATGELFF
TRBV15	TRBD1	once	TRBJ1-2	TGTGCCACCAGCCAAAACAGGGGGCTAAACTATGGCTACACCTTC	CATSQNRGLNYGYTF
TRBV28	-	-	TRBJ1-2	TGTGCCAGCAGTTTAAGTTTCTTTAACCTTAACTATGGCTACACCTTC	CASSLSFFNLNYGYTF
TRBV5-5	-	-	TRBJ1-6	TGTGCCAGCAGCTTGGCACTGGGCTCCTATAATTCACCCCTCCACTTT	CASSLALGSYNSPLHF
TRBV7-8	-	-	TRBJ1-2	TGTGCCAGCAGCTCAGGGTTTACCTATGGCTACACCTTC	CASSSGFTYGYTF
TRBV7-9	-	-	TRBJ1-3	TGTGCCAGCAGCGCGACCGAAACAGGGATGGCTGGAAACACCATATATTTT	CASSATETGMAGNTIYF
TRBV9	-	-	TRBJ1-1	TGTGCCAGCAGCGTAGAGGGCGGAGTGAACACTGAAGCTTTCTTT	CASSVEGGVNTEAFF
TRBV12-5	TRBD1	once	TRBJ2-1	TGTGCTAGTGGTGTGGACAGGGGATTTGAGCAGTTCTTC	CASGVDRGFEQFF
TRBV13	-	-	TRBJ2-7	TGTGCCAGCAGCCCCAATAGGGGTTCCTACGAGCAGTACTTC	CASSPNRGSYEQYF
TRBV5-5	TRBD2	-	TRBJ2-7	TGTGCCAGCAGCTTTAGCGGGGGTGGTAGTTTCTACGAGCAGTACTTC	CASSFSGGGSFYEQYF
TRBV29-1	TRBD1	-	TRBJ1-4	TGCAGCGTTGAAGGGACAGGGAGGAGTCAGGGAGTAAAACTGTTTTTT	CSVEGTGRSQGVKLFF
TRBV7-9	TRBD2	-	TRBJ2-1	TGTGCCAGCAGCACCCGTTTAGCGGGGGAAGGTTACAATGAGCAGTTCTTC	CASSTRLAGEGYNEQFF
TRBV11-3	-	-	TRBJ1-1	TGTGCCAGCAGCTTAGCGTTTGGGGCTGAAGCTTTCTTT	CASSLAFGAEAFF
TRBV4-2	TRBD2	-	TRBJ2-3	TGTGCCAGCAGCCAAGCTCCTAGCGGGGGGGCCCCCCCAGATACGCAGTATTTT	CASSQAPSGGAPPDTQYF